This T cell receptor (beta chain) was identified in a study of shared clonotypes between healthy human individuals (dated by TCRdb to between 2020 and 2021). Turning to the overall study: The cohort comprised a couple of women and a few men aged 18 to 49 years. To estimate repertoire size and how much clonotypes are shared between individuals, the study performed deep sequencing of blood TCR repertoires from a handful of healthy adults. Leukapheresis yielded between about 0.8 and 9.5 billion PBMCs per donor. For each donor, CD4 naive and CD4 memory were each given three plates, CD8 naive was given two plates, and CD8 memory was given one plate. To increase sequencing depth and limit assay-specific biases, different laboratories used diverse techniques to prepare libraries and sequence TCR repertoires. Study-wide conclusions, independent of this receptor: Rarefaction of sorted-subset datasets indicated incomplete sequencing despite the large sequencing depth. Compared with non-shared clonotypes, clonotypes shared by all four sorted-subset donors had higher generation probabilities. Based on pairwise subsampling, the degree of clonotype sharing among donors was expected to be affected by sequencing depth. Naive subsets generally had larger estimated clonotype richness than memory subsets did. Sampling was restricted to blood, and TCR repertoires in tissues likely differ from the TCR repertoires found in blood. Roughly 5% of naive CD4, 3.5% of naive CD8, approximately 2% of memory CD4, and 0.4% of memory CD8 clonotypes were shared across several donors. Because the study included only a small number of donors, the genetic and exposure-history diversity represented was limited.

The germline V gene (reference sequence) sets CDR1 to SEHNR and CDR2 to FQNEAQ. The cysteine opens and the phenylalanine closes a CDR3 of 12 amino acids. Kept here is only the CDR3 DNA, which spans 36 bases and is read in frame from base 1. V gives up 5 bases and J gives up 5 bases, and the segment between their germline ends measures 10 bases. TCR CDR3 regions were amplified from genomic DNA by multiplex PCR using the deep immunoSEQ assay. Extracted genomic DNA from each cell subset was distributed evenly across all wells of several immunoSEQ 96-well plates, and each plate was treated as a replicate. For sorted subsets, approximately 210 ng genomic DNA, equal to about 30,000 T cell genomes, was loaded into each replicate PCR. Purified libraries were quantified with a Qubit 3.0 fluorometer, sized on a Bioanalyzer 2100, and re-quantified with the KAPA Library Quantification kit. Every immunoSEQ 96-well plate was sequenced on a separate single-read 150-cycle Illumina NextSeq 550 flow cell. The source study handled its data this way. Because the immunoSEQ output held only junctional sequences and lacked quality scores, the filtering could not match the filtering applied to full-length reads. To assign V/J genes and CDR3, sequences were annotated using PyIR, a Python wrapper for IgBLAST v1.9, with IMGT germline references. Reads were removed for weak V/J assignments (E-value above 1e-6), missing CDR3, stop codons, out-of-frame junctions, or ambiguous translated residues. A V3J clonotype was defined by an identical inferred V gene, J gene, and CDR3 amino acid sequence. To compute the percentage overlap between repertoires, the number of shared unique clonotypes was divided by the size of the smaller repertoire. Richness of each repertoire was evaluated using RTK rarefaction, the Chao1 estimator, and Recon v2.1 estimates of unobserved clonotypes. Generation probabilities were computed with OLGA for all TCRbeta clonotypes obtained by the gDNA method from several donors. TCRdb retrieved this table from immuneACCESS and kept in-frame rearrangements only. Not all clones are present; in checked studies, unresolved V genes account for under half, and no reason is known for the remainder. V and J calls and clone size are copied from that table; D and trimming were computed from the DNA. The sample yields 2 million to 3 million clones; 93% were counted once. About 0.39% of the sample is taken by the ten largest.

Donors were healthy HIV-negative adults with no recently reported acute infections or vaccinations. Only Caucasian adults living in Nashville, Tennessee, USA were represented among the donors. Magnetic negative selection was used to enrich CD4+ T cells, after which naive cells were positively selected on CD45RA and the negative fraction became the memory subset. After blood collection by leukapheresis, PBMCs were isolated using Ficoll-Histopaque density gradient centrifugation and then cryopreserved in the vapor phase of liquid nitrogen. Analytical flow cytometry was used to check the purity and quantity of each magnetically sorted T cell population. Each sorted fraction had its genomic DNA isolated and then quantified by UV absorbance on a Nanodrop 2000c. Details on this clone: It has no known antigen specificity. Per-nucleotide qualities are absent, and no much larger clonotype sits a single base away.

Recombination joined TRBV7-9 with TRBJ2-7; the D gene may be TRBD1 or TRBD2, since each aligns over 5 bases. The sample was naive CD4+ T cells from PBMCs. What the cell subset or site label conveys for this sample: CD45RA+ positively selected. This clonotype was sampled from a man aged 18 to 30 in good health. Some clones in this sample may be carry-over from other donors' samples. The CDR3 protein is CASSRDGDEQYF. The nucleotide sequence is given as TGTGCCAGCAGCCGGGACGGGGACGAGCAGTACTTC.